This TCR beta chain is drawn from a study of response to subunit inactivated influenza vaccine. Regarding the study as a whole: T cells newly recruited by each seasonal influenza vaccination are few, the authors suggested.

In TCRdb, the RT-PCR reads were re-called with MiXCR into one record per CDR3 protein. The sample has around 570,000 distinct CDR3 sequences, 6.5% to 8% seen once. This clonotype has a count of ten or more. The antigen is unknown. This TCR was recovered from a man in his fifties or sixties who received an inactivated influenza vaccine. Sample: PBMCs from blood, taken around 25 months after vaccination.

The CDR3 DNA follows: TGTGCCATCAGCGAGGAGAGACAAGCTTTCTTT. Translating gives CAISEERQAFF. The V and J genes are TRBV10-3 and TRBJ1-1; D is unresolved. The germline V and J ends were trimmed by 6 bases and 9 bases, with 11 bases remaining between them. There are 11 residues in the CDR3. From germline, CDR1 is ENHRY and CDR2 SYGVKD.